This T cell receptor beta chain originates from a study of blood T cell repertoires in COVID-19 (dated by TCRdb to the early 2020s). Notes on the research overall: The collaborator samples originated in the United States, Italy and Spain and spanned the acute and convalescent phases of COVID-19. Subjects who had been exposed to COVID-19, were actively infected with it, or had recovered from it provided the deeply sampled blood TCRbeta repertoires that made up the dataset. The prospective study material was composed of cDNA or gDNA derived from T cells, B-cell-depleted T cells, or PBMCs. The sample metadata nearly always contained a de-identified subject ID, COVID-19 status, age in years and sex. Samples came from the ongoing ImmuneRACE study (first 160 participants) plus 1,254 subjects from 6 global collaborators. The repertoires were made available in a free public database intended to serve as a resource for research on the immune response to SARS-CoV-2. Where available, HLA class I and class II types were obtained from metadata supplied by the sample provider rather than from assay-based typing. Results the study describes overall, beyond this receptor: How much clinical and demographic metadata was included differed by source and by participant, and the metadata was provided uncurated.

A note on this clone: Its antigen remains unidentified. Qualities for individual bases were not recorded, and no much larger clone is one base off.

TCRbeta CDR3 regions were amplified from genomic DNA by means of the immunoSEQ Assay, a bias-controlled multiplex PCR. The published analysis was carried out like this. Within the assay, amplification of reference gene primers was used to estimate how many nucleated cells each sample contained. To quantify the absolute abundance of each unique TCRbeta CDR3 rearrangement, sequence reads were collapsed and filtered. For each sample, productive Simpson clonality was calculated as the square root of Simpson's diversity index across productive rearrangements. The source is immuneACCESS, and TCRdb retained only in-frame sequences with V and J called. Part of the clones is not carried over; for the studies checked, unresolved V genes explain less than half of this, and the remainder is unexplained. Clonal size and the V and J genes are those of that table, whereas D and trimming came from the DNA. For this sample the table gives about 150,000 clones, of which 82% were detected only once. Jointly, the top ten make up roughly 15% of the sample.

Based on the germline V gene, the CDR1 and CDR2 sequences are MGHDK and SYGVNS. V and J lose 6 bases and 4 bases, and a span of 9 bases separates them. Measured from the cysteine to the phenylalanine, the CDR3 is 12 residues long. Just the 36-base CDR3 DNA is kept, in frame starting at base 1. Whole blood was collected in K2EDTA tubes by collaborating institutions according to the institutions' own protocols. For TCRbeta analysis, collaborators shipped samples in one of three forms: frozen whole blood, isolated PBMCs, or DNA extracted from either of those sample types. The specimen sequenced was peripheral blood. The clonotype was recovered from a human donor with acute or convalescent COVID-19. The donor label of this sample is uncertain. Rearrangement joined TRBV25-1 to TRBJ1-1, with the D gene call left open. The encoded CDR3 is CASSTVGTEAFF. The DNA reads as follows: TGTGCCAGCAGCACAGTGGGCACTGAAGCTTTCTTT.